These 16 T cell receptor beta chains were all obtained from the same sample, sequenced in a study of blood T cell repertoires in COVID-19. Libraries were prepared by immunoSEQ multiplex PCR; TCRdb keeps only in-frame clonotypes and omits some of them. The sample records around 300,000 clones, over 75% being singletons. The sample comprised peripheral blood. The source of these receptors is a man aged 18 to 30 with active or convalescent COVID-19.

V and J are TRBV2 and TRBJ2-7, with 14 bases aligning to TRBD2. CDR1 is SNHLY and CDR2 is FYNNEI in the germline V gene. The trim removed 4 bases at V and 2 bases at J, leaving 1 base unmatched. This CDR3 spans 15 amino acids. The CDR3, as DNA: TGTGCCAGCAGTGCGGGACTAGCGGGGGCCTACGAGCAGTACTTC. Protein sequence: CASSAGLAGAYEQYF.

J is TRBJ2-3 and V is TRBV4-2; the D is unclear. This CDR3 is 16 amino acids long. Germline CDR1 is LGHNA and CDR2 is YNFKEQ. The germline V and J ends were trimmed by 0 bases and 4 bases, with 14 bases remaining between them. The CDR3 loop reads CASSQDSLERPDTQYF. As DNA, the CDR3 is TGTGCCAGCAGCCAAGACAGTCTAGAGAGGCCAGATACGCAGTATTTT.

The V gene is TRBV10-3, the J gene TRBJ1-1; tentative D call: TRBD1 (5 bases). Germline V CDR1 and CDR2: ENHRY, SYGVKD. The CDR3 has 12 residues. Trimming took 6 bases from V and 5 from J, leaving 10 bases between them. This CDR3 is CAIRREGTEAFF. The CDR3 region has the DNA TGTGCCATCAGGAGGGAGGGGACTGAAGCTTTCTTT.

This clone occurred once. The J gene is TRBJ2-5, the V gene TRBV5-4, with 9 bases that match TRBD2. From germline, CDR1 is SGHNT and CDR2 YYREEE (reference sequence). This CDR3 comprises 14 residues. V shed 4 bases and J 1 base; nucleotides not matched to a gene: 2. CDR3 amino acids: CASSQGLAQETQYF. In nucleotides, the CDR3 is TGTGCCAGCAGCCAGGGACTAGCCCAAGAGACCCAGTACTTC.

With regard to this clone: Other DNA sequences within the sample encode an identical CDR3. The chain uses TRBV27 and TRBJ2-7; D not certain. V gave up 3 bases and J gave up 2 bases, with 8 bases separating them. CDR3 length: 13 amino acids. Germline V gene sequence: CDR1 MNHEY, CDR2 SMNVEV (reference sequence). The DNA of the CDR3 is TGTGCCAGCAGTTTTAGTCCAACCTACGAGCAGTACTTC. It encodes CASSFSPTYEQYF.

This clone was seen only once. The CDR3 DNA reads TGTGCCAGCAGCAATGGACTTTATACGCAGTATTTT. Its protein product is CASSNGLYTQYF. The chain carries TRBV7-2 and TRBJ2-3, with D possibly being TRBD2 (5 bases). The V end lost 5 bases, the J end lost 7 bases, and 10 bases lay between the germline ends. The germline gives CDR1 SGHTA, CDR2 FQGNSA. CDR3 length: 12 amino acids.

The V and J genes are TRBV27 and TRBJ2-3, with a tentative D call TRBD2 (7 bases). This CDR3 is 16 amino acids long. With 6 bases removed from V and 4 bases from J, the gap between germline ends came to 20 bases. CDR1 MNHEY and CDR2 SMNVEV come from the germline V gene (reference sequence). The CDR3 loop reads CASSRGWGGGADTQYF. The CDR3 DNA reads TGTGCCAGCAGCCGAGGGTGGGGAGGGGGGGCAGATACGCAGTATTTT.

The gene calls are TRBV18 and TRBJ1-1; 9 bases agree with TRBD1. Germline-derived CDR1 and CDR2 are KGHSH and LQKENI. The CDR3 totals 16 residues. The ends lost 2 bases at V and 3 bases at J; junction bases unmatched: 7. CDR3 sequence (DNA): TGTGCCAGCTCACCAAGATCGGGACAGGGCGACACTGAAGCTTTCTTT. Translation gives CASSPRSGQGDTEAFF.

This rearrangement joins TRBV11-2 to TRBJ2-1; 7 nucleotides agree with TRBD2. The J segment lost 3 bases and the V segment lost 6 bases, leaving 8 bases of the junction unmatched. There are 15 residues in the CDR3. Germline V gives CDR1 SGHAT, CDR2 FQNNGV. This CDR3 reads CASRERGGLYNEQFF. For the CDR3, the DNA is TGTGCCAGCAGAGAGCGGGGTGGCCTCTACAATGAGCAGTTCTTC. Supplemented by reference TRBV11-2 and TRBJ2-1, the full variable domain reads EAGVAQSPRYKIIEKRQSVAFWCNPISGHATLYWYQQILGQGPKLLIQFQNNGVVDDSQLPKDRFSAERLKGVDSTLKIQPAKLEDSAVYLCASRERGGLYNEQFFGPGTRLTVL.

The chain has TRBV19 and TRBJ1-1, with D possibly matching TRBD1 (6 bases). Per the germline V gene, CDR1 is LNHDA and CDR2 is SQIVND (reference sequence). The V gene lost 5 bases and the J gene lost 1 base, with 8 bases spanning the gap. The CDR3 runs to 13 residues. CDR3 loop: CASSPGQNTEAFF. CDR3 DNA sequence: TGTGCCAGTAGTCCGGGACAGAACACTGAAGCTTTCTTT.

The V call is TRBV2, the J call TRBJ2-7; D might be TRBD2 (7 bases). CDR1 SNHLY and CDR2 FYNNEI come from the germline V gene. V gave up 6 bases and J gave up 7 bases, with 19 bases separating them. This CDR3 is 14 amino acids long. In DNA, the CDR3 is TGTGCCAGCAGGGAGGCCGGGGGGCGATTTGAGCAGTACTTC. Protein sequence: CASREAGGRFEQYF.

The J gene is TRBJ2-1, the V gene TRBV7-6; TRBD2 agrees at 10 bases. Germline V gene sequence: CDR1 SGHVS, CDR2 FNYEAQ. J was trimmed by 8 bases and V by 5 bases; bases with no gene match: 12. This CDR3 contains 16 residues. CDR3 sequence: CASSPGVLLAGDEQFF. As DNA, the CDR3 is TGTGCCAGCAGCCCTGGGGTTTTGCTAGCGGGGGATGAGCAGTTCTTC. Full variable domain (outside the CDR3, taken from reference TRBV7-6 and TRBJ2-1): GAGVSQSPRYKVTKRGQDVALRCDPISGHVSLYWYRQALGQGPEFLTYFNYEAQQDKSGLPNDRFSAERPEGSISTLTIQRTEQRDSAMYRCASSPGVLLAGDEQFFGPGTRLTVL.

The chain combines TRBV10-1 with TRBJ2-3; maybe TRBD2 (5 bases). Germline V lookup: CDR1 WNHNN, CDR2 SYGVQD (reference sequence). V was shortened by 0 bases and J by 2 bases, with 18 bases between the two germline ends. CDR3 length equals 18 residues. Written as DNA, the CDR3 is TGCGCCAGCAGTGAGTCGATTCTGAGAGGGCTCGACACAGATACGCAGTATTTT. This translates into CASSESILRGLDTDTQYF.

The CDR3 DNA is TGCGCCAGCTACCGGGACAGGGAATACAGCAATCAGCCCCAGCATTTT. It encodes CASYRDREYSNQPQHF. The gene calls are TRBV10-1 and TRBJ1-5, with 9 bases that match TRBD1. The germline V gene has CDR1 WNHNN and CDR2 SYGVQD (reference sequence). V trimming: 8 bases; J trimming: 1 base; junction bases outside the gene matches: 9. The CDR3 totals 16 residues.

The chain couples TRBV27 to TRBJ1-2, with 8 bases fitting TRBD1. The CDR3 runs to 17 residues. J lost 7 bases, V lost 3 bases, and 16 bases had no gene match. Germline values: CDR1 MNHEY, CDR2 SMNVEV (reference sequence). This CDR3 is CASSFLGQGNFGSGYTF. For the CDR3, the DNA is TGTGCCAGCAGTTTCCTCGGACAGGGAAATTTTGGGTCTGGCTACACCTTC.

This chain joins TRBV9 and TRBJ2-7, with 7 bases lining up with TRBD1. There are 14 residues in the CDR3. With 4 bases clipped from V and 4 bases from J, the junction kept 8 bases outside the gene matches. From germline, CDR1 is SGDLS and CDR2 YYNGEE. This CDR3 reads CASSYGQADYEQYF. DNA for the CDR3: TGTGCCAGCAGCTACGGACAGGCCGATTACGAGCAGTACTTC.